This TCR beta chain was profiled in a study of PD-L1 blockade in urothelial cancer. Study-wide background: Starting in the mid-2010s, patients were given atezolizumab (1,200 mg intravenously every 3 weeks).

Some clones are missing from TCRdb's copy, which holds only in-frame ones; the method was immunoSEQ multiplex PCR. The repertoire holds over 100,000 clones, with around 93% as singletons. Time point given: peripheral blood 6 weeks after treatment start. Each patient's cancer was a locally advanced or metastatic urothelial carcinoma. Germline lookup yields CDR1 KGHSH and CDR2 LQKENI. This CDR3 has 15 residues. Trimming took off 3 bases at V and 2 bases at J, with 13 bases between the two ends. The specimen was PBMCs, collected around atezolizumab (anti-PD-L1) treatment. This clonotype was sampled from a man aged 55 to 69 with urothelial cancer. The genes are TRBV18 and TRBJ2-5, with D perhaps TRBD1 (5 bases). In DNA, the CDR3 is TGTGCCAGCTCACCCACCCGACAGAAACAAGAGACCCAGTACTTC. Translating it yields CASSPTRQKQETQYF.